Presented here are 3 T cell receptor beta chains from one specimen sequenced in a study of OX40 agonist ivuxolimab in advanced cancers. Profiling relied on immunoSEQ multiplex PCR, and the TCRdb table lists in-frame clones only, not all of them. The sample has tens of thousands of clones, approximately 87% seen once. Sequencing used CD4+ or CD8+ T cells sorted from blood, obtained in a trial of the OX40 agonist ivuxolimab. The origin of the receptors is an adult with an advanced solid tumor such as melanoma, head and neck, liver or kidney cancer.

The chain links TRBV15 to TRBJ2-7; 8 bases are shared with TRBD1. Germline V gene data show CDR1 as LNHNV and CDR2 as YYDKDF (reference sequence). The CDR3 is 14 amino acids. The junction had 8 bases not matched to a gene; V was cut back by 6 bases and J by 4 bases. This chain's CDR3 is CATSSRRDRYEQYF. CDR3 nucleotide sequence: TGTGCCACCAGTAGTCGCAGGGACAGGTACGAGCAGTACTTC.

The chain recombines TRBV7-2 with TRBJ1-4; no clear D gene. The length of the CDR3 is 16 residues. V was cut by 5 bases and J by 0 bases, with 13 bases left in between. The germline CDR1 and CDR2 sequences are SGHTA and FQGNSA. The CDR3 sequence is CASSPGRATTNEKLFF. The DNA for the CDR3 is TGTGCCAGCAGCCCCGGCCGCGCGACAACTAATGAAAAACTGTTTTTT.

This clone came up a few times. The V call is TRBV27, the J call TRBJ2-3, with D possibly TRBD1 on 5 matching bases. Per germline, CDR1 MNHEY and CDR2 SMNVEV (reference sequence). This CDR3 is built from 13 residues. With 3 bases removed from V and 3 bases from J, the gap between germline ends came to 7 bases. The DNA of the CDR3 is TGTGCCAGCAGTTTGGGGCCAACAGATACGCAGTATTTT. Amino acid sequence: CASSLGPTDTQYF.